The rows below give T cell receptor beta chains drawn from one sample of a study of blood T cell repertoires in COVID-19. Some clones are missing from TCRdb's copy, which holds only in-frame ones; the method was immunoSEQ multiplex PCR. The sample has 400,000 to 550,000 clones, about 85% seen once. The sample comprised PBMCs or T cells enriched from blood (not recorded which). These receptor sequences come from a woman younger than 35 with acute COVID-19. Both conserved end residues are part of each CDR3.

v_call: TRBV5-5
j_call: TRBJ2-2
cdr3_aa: CASSFAPGGGTGELFF

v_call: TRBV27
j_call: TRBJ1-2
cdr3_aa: CASSSDLGTGDGYTF

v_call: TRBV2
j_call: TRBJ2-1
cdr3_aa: CASSPTGQSYNEQFF

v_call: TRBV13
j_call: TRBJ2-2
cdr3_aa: CASSPPHRLGAGELFF

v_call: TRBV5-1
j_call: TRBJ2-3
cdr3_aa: CASNPLTAGLTDTQYF

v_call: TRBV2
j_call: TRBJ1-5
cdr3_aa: CASRGPGDRQPQHF

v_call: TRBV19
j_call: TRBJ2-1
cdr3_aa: CASSQGTRNNEQFF

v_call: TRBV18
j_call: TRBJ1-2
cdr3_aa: CASSPGRIANYGYTF

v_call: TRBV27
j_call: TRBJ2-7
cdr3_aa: CASSSPGRNLGEQYF

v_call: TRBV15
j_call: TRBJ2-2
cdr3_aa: CATSTGLAGGTGELFF

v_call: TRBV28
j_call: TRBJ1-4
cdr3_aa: CASSFGSPGNEKLFF

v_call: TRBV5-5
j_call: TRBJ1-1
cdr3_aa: CASSLSGDTEAFF

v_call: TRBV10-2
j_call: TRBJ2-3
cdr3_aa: CASSGGLAGADTQYF

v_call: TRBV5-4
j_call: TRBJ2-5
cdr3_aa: CASSPNRETQYF

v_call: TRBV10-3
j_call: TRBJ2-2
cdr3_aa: CAISESNRVNTGELFF

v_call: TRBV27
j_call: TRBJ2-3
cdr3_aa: CASSLTSGSTDTQYF

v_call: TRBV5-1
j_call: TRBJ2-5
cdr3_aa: CASSPGTSTQETQYF

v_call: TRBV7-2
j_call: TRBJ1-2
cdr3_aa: CASSLQQGAGGYTF

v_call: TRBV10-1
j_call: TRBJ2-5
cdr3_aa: CASSIGTAQETQYF

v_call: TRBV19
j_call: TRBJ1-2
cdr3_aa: CASSTRDRGYGYTF

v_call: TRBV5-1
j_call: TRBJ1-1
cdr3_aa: CASSPGNLEAFF

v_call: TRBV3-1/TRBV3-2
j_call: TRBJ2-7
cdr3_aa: CASSQPGLYEQYF

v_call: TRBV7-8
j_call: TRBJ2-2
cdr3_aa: CASSSRGTGELFF

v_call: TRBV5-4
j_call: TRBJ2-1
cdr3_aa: CASSLYTVYNEQFF

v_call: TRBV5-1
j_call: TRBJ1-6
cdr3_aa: CASSTRTGGADLDSPLHF

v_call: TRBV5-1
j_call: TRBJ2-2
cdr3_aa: CASSFLRRPGELFF

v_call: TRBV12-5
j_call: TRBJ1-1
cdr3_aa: CASGRTGGRTEAFF